This TCR beta chain was identified in a study of cytomegalovirus exposure and HLA in healthy donors. Germline V gives CDR1 GTSNPN, CDR2 SVGIG (reference sequence). Trimming took 0 bases from V and 9 from J; bases not matched to a gene: 16. CDR3 length equals 17 residues. Researchers ran the PCR with 60 Vbeta and 13 Jbeta primers. Some clones are missing from TCRdb's copy, which holds only in-frame ones; the method was immunoSEQ multiplex PCR. This table has about 140,000 clones, approximately 86% appearing once. The chain carries TRBV30 and TRBJ2-2, with TRBD2 identical over 7 bases. The sample taken for sequencing was PBMCs. This clonotype was obtained from a woman between 40 and 55 years old in good health and CMV-seronegative. The CDR3 DNA reads as TGTGCCTGGAGTGTATCTCCTAGCGGACTAGAGCCTCGGGAGCTGTTTTTT. Its translation: CAWSVSPSGLEPRELFF.